This entry features one T cell receptor beta chain sequence. This clone appeared a few times. Which antigen it targets is not known. Base qualities are not provided; no much larger clone lies one nucleotide away. The method was the immunoSEQ multiplex PCR assay. Drawn from immuneACCESS, this table holds only the in-frame rearrangements with V and J called that TCRdb kept. Clones are partly lost; checked studies trace under half to an unresolved V gene and leave the rest unexplained. This sample is represented by about 130,000 clones; around nine tenths of them were singletons. The top ten constitute 2% to 3% of the sample. These data originate in a study of control samples from healthy donors and cancer patients (dated by TCRdb to the early 2020s). V lost 4 bases and J lost 4 bases; the stretch between them is 13 bases long. The germline V gene encodes CDR1 KGHSY and CDR2 FQNENV. The CDR3 starts with the cysteine, ends with the phenylalanine, and has 14 residues. The entry retains the CDR3 DNA only, 42 bases that are in frame from base 1.

The clonotype originates from a man aged 40-49 years in good health. Recombination linked TRBV16 to TRBJ1-1; TRBD1 is perhaps the D gene, given 6 matching bases. The material sequenced was blood. The DNA reads TGTGCCAGCAGCCCCCTAGGACAGAGCACTGAAGCTTTCTTT. Translated, it reads CASSPLGQSTEAFF. The CDR3 plus the reference TRBV16 and TRBJ1-1 genes for the other parts give the full variable domain: GEEVAQTPKHLVRGEGQKAKLYCAPIKGHSYVFWYQQVLKNEFKFLISFQNENVFDETGMPKERFSAKCLPNSPCSLEIQATKLEDSAVYFCASSPLGQSTEAFFGQGTRLTVV.